This TCR beta chain was retrieved from a study of CD8 T cells in Susac syndrome. This CDR3 is 11 amino acids long. The germline V gene encodes CDR1 SQVTM and CDR2 ANQGSEA. Reverse transcription of roughly 0.45 to 1 ug RNA used random hexamers. Amplification of TCR beta CDR3 used immunoSEQ multiplex PCR across 54 Vbeta and 13 Jbeta. TCRdb re-called the immunoSEQ multiplex PCR reads through MiXCR, storing one row per CDR3 protein. The table lists 250,000 to 300,000 distinct CDR3 sequences, approximately 91% of them singletons. From blood CD8+ and CD4+ T cells, TCR beta sequences were generated. Treatment-naive patients with stable or active relapsing-remitting disease were the multiple sclerosis controls. The TEMRA cells underwent FACS enrichment, while the CD8+ and CD4+ T cells underwent negative isolation.

The source of this sequence is a human donor with multiple sclerosis. The chain recombines TRBV29-1 with TRBJ1-1, with D unresolved. Sequencing was carried out using CD8+ T cells from PBMCs. The DNA for the CDR3 is TGCAGGTGCGATCGGAACACTGAAGCTTTCTTT. It yields the protein CRCDRNTEAFF.